The sequence of this TCR beta chain was determined in a study of blood T cell repertoires in COVID-19. The assay was immunoSEQ multiplex PCR, and TCRdb's table has in-frame clones only and misses some. The table lists about 300,000 clones, approximately 84% of them singletons. V was trimmed by 4 bases and J by 3 bases, leaving 13 bases between them. From germline, CDR1 is SGDLS and CDR2 YYNGEE. This CDR3 is built from 14 residues. The chain recombines TRBV9 with TRBJ1-2, with D possibly being TRBD1 (5 bases). The TCR comes from a young man who had recovered from COVID-19. Sequencing was carried out using PBMCs or T cells enriched from blood (not recorded which). The CDR3: CASSNRRGDYGYTF. The CDR3 DNA is TGTGCCAGCAGCAATCGGAGGGGAGACTATGGCTACACCTTC.